This TCR beta chain comes out of a study of control samples from healthy donors and cancer patients. Here immunoSEQ multiplex PCR was the method, and the copy in TCRdb shows in-frame clones only, minus some. The table counts roughly 190,000 clones; approximately 2.2% lies in the top ten. V lost 6 bases and J lost 3; bases outside the gene matches: 4. CDR3 length: 14 amino acids. Germline CDR1 reads MDHEN; CDR2 reads SYDVKM. This sequence joins TRBV28 and TRBJ2-7; 11 bases align to TRBD1. This receptor was obtained from a woman in her 30s in good health. Input material: blood. This chain's CDR3 is CASSPDRGLYEQYF. For the CDR3, the DNA is TGTGCCAGCAGCCCGGACAGGGGGCTCTACGAGCAGTACTTC.